Reported below is one T cell receptor (beta chain). Measured with immunoSEQ multiplex PCR; TCRdb has only the in-frame clones, and not every one. Here the sample spans about 400,000 clones, roughly 86% being singletons. Per the germline V gene, CDR1 is KGHDR and CDR2 is SFDVKD. V lost 4 bases and J lost 8; bases outside the gene matches: 6. The CDR3 contains 15 residues. This sample is drawn from a study of blood T cell repertoires in COVID-19. The clonotype originates from a middle-aged woman with acute COVID-19. The sequencing input was PBMCs or T cells enriched from blood (not recorded which). The chain joins TRBV24-1 to TRBJ1-5; the match to TRBD1 covers 11 bases. CDR3 nucleotides: TGTGCCACCAGTGACCGGACAGGGGGCGGCGAGCCCCAGCATTTT. Residues: CATSDRTGGGEPQHF.